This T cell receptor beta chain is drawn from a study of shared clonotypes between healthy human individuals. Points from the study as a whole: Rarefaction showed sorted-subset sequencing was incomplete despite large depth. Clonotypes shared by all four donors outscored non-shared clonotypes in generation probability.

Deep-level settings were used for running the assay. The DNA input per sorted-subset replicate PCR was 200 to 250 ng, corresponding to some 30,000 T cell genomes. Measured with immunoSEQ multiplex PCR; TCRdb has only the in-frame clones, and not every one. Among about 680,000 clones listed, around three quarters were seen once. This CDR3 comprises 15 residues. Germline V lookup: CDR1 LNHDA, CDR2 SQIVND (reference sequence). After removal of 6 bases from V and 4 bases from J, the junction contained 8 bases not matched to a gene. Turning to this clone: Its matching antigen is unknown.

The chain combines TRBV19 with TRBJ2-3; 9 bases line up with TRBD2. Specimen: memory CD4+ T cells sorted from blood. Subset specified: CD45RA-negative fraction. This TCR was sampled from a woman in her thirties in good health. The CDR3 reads CASSNLAGNPDTQYF. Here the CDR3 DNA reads TGTGCCAGTAGCAACCTAGCGGGGAACCCAGATACGCAGTATTTT.